The source of this T cell receptor beta chain is a study of spatial heterogeneity in lung cancer. Study context: The cohort: over 65 early-stage, untreated non-small cell lung cancer patients. Any follow-up PBMC samples that were available went on to be sequenced, and the median time to follow-up was roughly 2 years after resection. Study conclusions and caveats: Relative to follow-up, resection was when ubiquitous expanded tumor TCRs appeared more in blood.

The time point: blood at routine non-recurrence follow-up after resection. This clonotype was picked up a small number of times. As yet, its antigen is unknown. One entry per CDR3 protein, called by TCRdb with MiXCR from the 5' RACE reads. The sample carries more than 30,000 distinct CDR3 sequences, about 10% recorded once. This TCR came from a female donor with early-stage non-small cell lung cancer. The material was PBMCs, obtained at follow-up.

The CDR3 loop reads CASSWRGGELFF. CDR3 DNA: TGTGCCAGCAGTTGGCGAGGCGGGGAGCTGTTTTTT. The chain links TRBV28 to TRBJ2-2; unclear D gene. The CDR3 consists of 12 residues. Germline assignment: CDR1 MDHEN and CDR2 SYDVKM. The ends were cut back, 4 bases at V and 7 bases at J, with 7 bases in the middle.